The 23 T cell receptor beta chains presented below share a single source sample, sequenced in a study of blood T cell repertoires in COVID-19 (dated by TCRdb to 2019 to 2021). The protocol used for the library was the immunoSEQ multiplex PCR assay. The source is immuneACCESS, and TCRdb retained only in-frame sequences with V and J called. Part of the clones is not carried over; for the studies checked, unresolved V genes explain less than half of this, and the remainder is unexplained. This sample gives more than 90,000 clones in total; less than 85% of them show up just once. Of the sample, nearly 25% falls within the top ten clones. Sequenced sample: peripheral blood. The receptors derive from a human donor in a cohort sampled during active COVID-19.

V gene TRBV7-9 combines with J gene TRBJ1-6, with D unresolved. V was pared by 1 base and J by 0 bases, with 7 bases between. CDR1 is SEHNR, CDR2 FQNEAQ, per germline (reference sequence). The CDR3 is made up of 16 amino acids. CDR3 bases: TGTGCCAGCAGCTTAGGACAAATCTCCTATAATTCACCCCTCCACTTT. Protein product: CASSLGQISYNSPLHF.

This sequence joins TRBV3-1 (or the pseudogene TRBV3-2) and TRBJ1-2, with D possibly TRBD1 on 5 matching bases. Germline loops: CDR1 LGHDT, CDR2 YNNKEL (reference sequence). The V end was cut by 4 bases, the J end by 6 bases, with 15 bases between. The CDR3 spans 14 residues. CDR3 sequence reads: CASSPGGGGDGYTF. The CDR3 DNA is TGTGCCAGCAGCCCGGGCGGGGGAGGGGATGGCTACACCTTC.

This clone was seen once. This chain connects TRBV6-5 to TRBJ1-1, with D perhaps matching TRBD1 (6 bases). V was trimmed by 6 bases and J by 5 bases, leaving 19 bases between them. The CDR3 sequence is 15 residues long. Germline CDR1 MNHEY, CDR2 SVGAGI. The CDR3: CASSPGGGGRTEAFF. In nucleotides, the CDR3 is TGTGCCAGCAGCCCCGGTGGGGGGGGGCGGACTGAAGCTTTCTTT.

The chain employs TRBV20-1 and TRBJ1-1; 7 bases match TRBD1. Trimming at V came to 5 bases and at J to 8 bases, leaving 5 bases not matched to a gene. The CDR3 has 11 residues. Germline V CDR1 and CDR2: DFQATT, SNEGSKA (reference sequence). The CDR3 DNA reads TGCAGTGCTTTTGGACAGGCCGAAGCTTTCTTT. Protein: CSAFGQAEAFF.

V and J are TRBV14 and TRBJ2-7, with TRBD2 as a possible D gene (5 bases). There are 14 residues in the CDR3. Germline CDR1 reads SGHDN; CDR2 reads FVKESK. Trimming pared 4 bases from V and 0 bases from J, leaving 10 bases between. For the CDR3, the DNA is TGTGCCAGCAGCCCGCTAGGGAGCTCCTACGAGCAGTACTTC. This encodes CASSPLGSSYEQYF. Full variable domain (remainder filled in from reference TRBV14 and TRBJ2-7): EAGVTQFPSHSVIEKGQTVTLRCDPISGHDNLYWYRRVMGKEIKFLLHFVKESKQDESGMPNNRFLAERTGGTYSTLKVQPAELEDSGVYFCASSPLGSSYEQYFGPGTRLTVT.

The chain's CDR3 is CASSVATGSGGAQETQYF. DNA of the CDR3: TGTGCCAGCAGCGTAGCTACAGGTAGCGGGGGGGCCCAAGAGACCCAGTACTTC. The rearrangement joins TRBV9 to TRBJ2-5, with 11 bases fitting TRBD2. The CDR3 has 18 amino acids. Per the germline V gene, CDR1 is SGDLS and CDR2 is YYNGEE. Trimming removed 0 bases from V and 1 base from J; junction bases left unmatched: 8.

The chain is built from TRBV19 and TRBJ1-2, with 8 bases identical to TRBD1. The CDR3 spans 15 residues. Per the germline V gene, CDR1 is LNHDA and CDR2 is SQIVND (reference sequence). With V trimmed by 4 bases and J by 2 bases, 6 bases remained unmatched. Written as DNA, the CDR3 is TGTGCCAGTAGTACCGCAGGGGGCAGGAACTATGGCTACACCTTC. Protein: CASSTAGGRNYGYTF. Full variable domain (rest looked up from reference TRBV19 and TRBJ1-2): DGGITQSPKYLFRKEGQNVTLSCEQNLNHDAMYWYRQDPGQGLRLIYYSQIVNDFQKGDIAEGYSVSREKKESFPLTVTSAQKNPTAFYLCASSTAGGRNYGYTFGSGTRLTVV.

The genes are TRBV11-2 and TRBJ2-3; a possible D gene is TRBD2 (6 bases). Trimming shortened V by 1 base and J by 1 base, and 12 bases separated the two germline ends. The CDR3 loop spans 16 amino acids. Germline V gene data show CDR1 as SGHAT and CDR2 as FQNNGV. Here the CDR3 DNA reads TGTGCCAGCAGCTTAGGACTAGTTAGTCGCACAGATACGCAGTATTTT. Protein product: CASSLGLVSRTDTQYF. The whole variable domain, remainder taken from reference TRBV11-2 and TRBJ2-3, is EAGVAQSPRYKIIEKRQSVAFWCNPISGHATLYWYQQILGQGPKLLIQFQNNGVVDDSQLPKDRFSAERLKGVDSTLKIQPAKLEDSAVYLCASSLGLVSRTDTQYFGPGTRLTVL.

The sample holds a few counts of this clone. The chain links TRBV11-2 to TRBJ2-1, with TRBD2 matching over 10 bases. The CDR3 is 15 residues long. Trimming at V came to 5 bases and at J to 1 base, leaving 2 bases not matched to a gene. CDR1 and CDR2 from the germline V gene are SGHAT and FQNNGV. Here the CDR3 DNA reads TGTGCCAGCAGCACTAGCGGGAATTCCTACAATGAGCAGTTCTTC. Encoded protein: CASSTSGNSYNEQFF.

The chain links TRBV2 to TRBJ2-1; TRBD2 agrees at 10 bases. Per the germline V gene, CDR1 is SNHLY and CDR2 is FYNNEI. Trimming at V came to 9 bases and at J to 8 bases, leaving 10 bases not matched to a gene. The CDR3 consists of 14 residues. This chain's CDR3 is CASWASGSGHEQFF. The CDR3 DNA sequence: TGTGCCAGTTGGGCTAGCGGGAGTGGGCATGAGCAGTTCTTC.

This chain joins TRBV12-5 and TRBJ1-2; D unclear. Germline CDR1 reads LGHNT; CDR2 reads FRNRAP. V shed 5 bases and J shed 0 bases, with 13 bases lying between them. The CDR3 totals 15 residues. Here the CDR3 DNA reads TGTGCTAGTGGTAAAGCAGGAAATTCTAACTATGGCTACACCTTC. It codes for CASGKAGNSNYGYTF.

DNA of the CDR3: TGTGCCAGTAGTACCACCGGGACAGGGGCACCCCTCCACTTT. It encodes CASSTTGTGAPLHF. The V call is TRBV19, the J call TRBJ1-6; 10 nucleotides agree with TRBD1. Looked up from germline, CDR1 is LNHDA and CDR2 is SQIVND (reference sequence). The CDR3 is made up of 14 amino acids. Germline trimming cut 4 bases from V and 11 bases from J; bases unmatched to any gene: 5.

The chain employs TRBV5-4 and TRBJ1-5; TRBD1 might be the D (6 bases). V lost 4 bases to trimming and J lost 3 bases, with 11 bases between them. The CDR3 extends over 14 amino acids. Per the germline V gene, CDR1 is SGHNT and CDR2 is YYREEE (reference sequence). CDR3 loop: CASSQGGANQPQHF. CDR3 nucleotide sequence: TGTGCCAGCAGCCAAGGGGGGGCCAATCAGCCCCAGCATTTT.

This clone was observed a handful of times. This chain uses TRBV3-1 (or the pseudogene TRBV3-2) with TRBJ2-7; 8 positions match TRBD1. Germline assignment: CDR1 LGHDT and CDR2 YNNKEL (reference sequence). The CDR3 extends over 17 amino acids. The V segment lost 1 base and the J segment 5 bases; nucleotides outside the gene matches: 13. The CDR3 region is CASSQGKGGQAKDEQYF. The CDR3 nucleotides read TGTGCCAGCAGCCAAGGGAAGGGGGGACAGGCGAAGGACGAGCAGTACTTC.

The chain is built from TRBV6-5 and TRBJ1-2; 9 nucleotides align to TRBD1. V lost 5 bases and J lost 8; bases outside the gene matches: 3. CDR3 length: 12 amino acids. CDR1 and CDR2 from the germline V gene are MNHEY and SVGAGI. For the CDR3, the DNA is TGTGCCAGCAGTACAGGGGGCGAAGGCTACACCTTC. Encoded protein: CASSTGGEGYTF.

The CDR3 DNA sequence: TGCAGCGTTGTGGACAACCGAGTAGCCAAAAACATTCAGTACTTC. This sequence encodes CSVVDNRVAKNIQYF. This chain connects TRBV29-1 to TRBJ2-4, with D perhaps matching TRBD1 (5 bases). The germline V gene encodes CDR1 SQVTM and CDR2 ANQGSEA. The CDR3 loop spans 15 amino acids. V was cut by 4 bases and J by 0 bases, with 13 bases left in between.

The J gene is TRBJ2-1, the V gene TRBV3-1 (or the pseudogene TRBV3-2); 14 bases align to TRBD2. Looked up from germline, CDR1 is LGHDT and CDR2 is YNNKEL (reference sequence). Losses at the gene ends were 0 bases for V and 7 bases for J; bases not matched to a gene: 17. The CDR3 is 21 amino acids. The CDR3 DNA follows: TGTGCCAGCAGCCAAGATAGAAGGGCCGGGACTAGCGGGAGATATGGGAATGAGCAGTTCTTC. It codes for CASSQDRRAGTSGRYGNEQFF.

CDR3 sequence: CASTITGVNGYTF. The CDR3 region has the DNA TGTGCCAGCACTATTACGGGGGTGAATGGCTACACCTTC. V and J are TRBV6-6 and TRBJ1-2; TRBD1 might be the D (5 bases). CDR1 is MNHNY and CDR2 is SVGAGI in the germline V gene (reference sequence). The CDR3 is 13 amino acids. Trimming cost V 7 bases and J 6 bases, with 15 bases left between them.

V is TRBV5-1 and J is TRBJ2-1, with D maybe TRBD2 (6 bases). Trimming left V 4 bases short and J 7 bases short, with 15 bases between. Germline V gives CDR1 SGHRS, CDR2 YFSETQ. This CDR3 has 14 residues. The CDR3 spells CASSPNIGRNEQFF. The CDR3 bases are TGCGCCAGCAGCCCGAATATTGGGAGGAATGAGCAGTTCTTC. Full variable domain (rest looked up from reference TRBV5-1 and TRBJ2-1): KAGVTQTPRYLIKTRGQQVTLSCSPISGHRSVSWYQQTPGQGLQFLFEYFSETQRNKGNFPGRFSGRQFSNSRSEMNVSTLELGDSALYLCASSPNIGRNEQFFGPGTRLTVL.

The chain is built from TRBV29-1 and TRBJ2-1; 9 positions match TRBD2. CDR1 is SQVTM, CDR2 ANQGSEA, per germline. After removal of 4 bases from V and 4 bases from J, the junction contained 5 bases not matched to a gene. The CDR3 spans 14 residues. CDR3 residues: CSVGFSGGYNEQFF. The DNA for the CDR3 is TGCAGCGTTGGATTTAGCGGGGGTTACAATGAGCAGTTCTTC.

The chain couples TRBV7-6 to TRBJ1-4; 8 positions match TRBD1. The trim removed 1 base at V and 8 bases at J, leaving 9 bases unmatched. The germline CDR1 and CDR2 sequences are SGHVS and FNYEAQ. This CDR3 comprises 16 residues. The CDR3, as DNA: TGTGCCAGCAGCTTAGACGTAGGACAGGGCGTAGAAAAACTGTTTTTT. This sequence encodes CASSLDVGQGVEKLFF. Looking up the rest from reference TRBV7-6 and TRBJ1-4 gives the full variable domain: GAGVSQSPRYKVTKRGQDVALRCDPISGHVSLYWYRQALGQGPEFLTYFNYEAQQDKSGLPNDRFSAERPEGSISTLTIQRTEQRDSAMYRCASSLDVGQGVEKLFFGSGTQLSVL.

The J gene is TRBJ2-7, the V gene TRBV3-1 (or the pseudogene TRBV3-2), with 12 bases aligning to TRBD2. V gave up 1 base and J gave up 6 bases; unmatched junction bases: 13. The CDR3 loop spans 18 amino acids. Germline V gives CDR1 LGHDT, CDR2 YNNKEL (reference sequence). CDR3 sequence reads: CASSQGRWLAGGRSEQYF. The CDR3 region has the DNA TGTGCCAGCAGCCAAGGTCGGTGGCTAGCGGGAGGGCGGTCCGAGCAGTACTTC.

V usage is TRBV27 and J usage is TRBJ2-7; the D gene is possibly TRBD1 (5 bases). Germline CDR1 reads MNHEY; CDR2 reads SMNVEV (reference sequence). V dropped 4 bases and J dropped 4 bases, with 14 bases sitting between them. This CDR3 has 14 residues. CDR3 bases: TGTGCCAGCAGTTCATTCCAGGGATCTTACGAGCAGTACTTC. Translated: CASSSFQGSYEQYF.